Reported below is one T cell receptor beta chain. Other DNA sequences from this sample encode an identical CDR3 as well. Assay: immunoSEQ multiplex PCR; the TCRdb copy retains only in-frame clones and omits some. The top ten clones hold approximately 1.6% of a sample with around 1.9 million clones, 93% of them seen once. The sample comes from a study of shared clonotypes between healthy human individuals. The CDR3 extends over 12 amino acids. CDR1 and CDR2 (germline): MNHNS, SASEGT. V trimming: 6 bases; J trimming: 4 bases; junction bases outside the gene matches: 1. The naive CD8 population came from CD45RO-negative cells selected for CCR7, without terminally differentiated effector memory CD45RA+ cells.

What was sequenced was naive CD8+ T cells from PBMCs. This receptor was identified in a man aged 18 to 30 in good health. Some clones in this sample may be carry-over from other donors' samples. The chain carries TRBV6-1 and TRBJ1-1, with TRBD1 matching over 8 bases. As DNA, the CDR3 is TGTGCCAGCAGAGACAGGGGCACTGAAGCTTTCTTT. It is translated as CASRDRGTEAFF.